The clone carrying this T cell receptor (beta chain) was recorded once. Cohorts were assigned according to the clinical history that participants reported. The data belong to a study of blood T cell repertoires in COVID-19. The length of the CDR3 is 14 residues. Trimming cost V 5 bases and J 4 bases; bases outside gene matches: 8. Germline V gene sequence: CDR1 SGHRS, CDR2 YFSETQ. Authors' methods: Reference gene primer amplification yielded estimated nucleated cell counts. Method: immunoSEQ multiplex PCR; TCRdb's copy keeps in-frame clones and lacks some. The V and J calls and clone size come from that table; D and trimming were worked out from the DNA. The data show about 340,000 clones, roughly 85% seen once.

This receptor was obtained from a woman between 40 and 55 years old with acute COVID-19. The chain links TRBV5-1 to TRBJ1-2, with 7 positions matching TRBD1. The source material was PBMCs or T cells enriched from blood (not recorded which). For the CDR3, the DNA is TGCGCCAGCAGAACCCAGGGGGGCAGCTATGGCTACACCTTC. It codes for CASRTQGGSYGYTF.